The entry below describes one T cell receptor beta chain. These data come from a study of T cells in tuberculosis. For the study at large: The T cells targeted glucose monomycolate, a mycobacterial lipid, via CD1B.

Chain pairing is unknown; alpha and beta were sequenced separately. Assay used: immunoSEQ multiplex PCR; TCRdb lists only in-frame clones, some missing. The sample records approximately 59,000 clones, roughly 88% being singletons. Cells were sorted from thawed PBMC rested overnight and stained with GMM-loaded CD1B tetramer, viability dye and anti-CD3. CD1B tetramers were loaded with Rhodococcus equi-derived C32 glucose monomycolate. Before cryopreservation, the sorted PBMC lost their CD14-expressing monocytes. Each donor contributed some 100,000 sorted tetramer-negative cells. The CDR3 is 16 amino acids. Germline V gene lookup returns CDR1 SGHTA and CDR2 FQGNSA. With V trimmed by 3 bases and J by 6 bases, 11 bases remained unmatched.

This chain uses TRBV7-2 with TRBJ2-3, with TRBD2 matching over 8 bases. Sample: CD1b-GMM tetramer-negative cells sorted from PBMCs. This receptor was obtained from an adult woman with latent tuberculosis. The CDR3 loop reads CASSLVGTSGGDTQYF. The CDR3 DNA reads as TGTGCCAGCAGCTTGGTAGGGACTAGTGGAGGTGATACGCAGTATTTT.